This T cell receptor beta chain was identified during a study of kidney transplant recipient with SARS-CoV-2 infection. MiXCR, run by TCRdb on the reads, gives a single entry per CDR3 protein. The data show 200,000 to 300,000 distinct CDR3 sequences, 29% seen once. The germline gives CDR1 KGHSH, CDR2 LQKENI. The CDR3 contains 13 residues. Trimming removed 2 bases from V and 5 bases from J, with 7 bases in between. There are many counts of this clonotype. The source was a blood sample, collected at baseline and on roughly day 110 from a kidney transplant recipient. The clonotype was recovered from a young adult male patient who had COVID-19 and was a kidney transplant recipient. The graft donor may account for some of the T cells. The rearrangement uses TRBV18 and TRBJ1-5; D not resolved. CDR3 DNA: TGTGCCAGCTCACCAAGGCAGGATCAGCCCCAGCATTTT. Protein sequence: CASSPRQDQPQHF.